Below, 27 T cell receptor beta chains from the same sample are listed, as sequenced in a study of radiotherapy plus CTLA-4 blockade in lung cancer. Some clones are missing from TCRdb's copy, which holds only in-frame ones; the method was immunoSEQ multiplex PCR. The data hold 23,000 or so clones, with roughly 73% observed a single time. The input for sequencing was peripheral blood, taken from a patient treated with radiotherapy plus ipilimumab. These receptors all stem from a human donor with non-small cell lung cancer who had stable disease on radiotherapy plus ipilimumab.

This chain links TRBV5-1 with TRBJ2-2, with unresolved D. Germline V gene sequence: CDR1 SGHRS, CDR2 YFSETQ. The CDR3 has 13 amino acids. V lost 4 bases, J lost 1 base, and 5 bases lay in between. CDR3 amino acids: CASSPQNTGELFF. CDR3 bases: TGCGCCAGCAGCCCACAGAACACCGGGGAGCTGTTTTTT. The full variable domain, with the rest looked up from reference TRBV5-1 and TRBJ2-2, is KAGVTQTPRYLIKTRGQQVTLSCSPISGHRSVSWYQQTPGQGLQFLFEYFSETQRNKGNFPGRFSGRQFSNSRSEMNVSTLELGDSALYLCASSPQNTGELFFGEGSRLTVL.

The CDR3 DNA sequence: TGTGCCAGCAGCTTTAGGGTCTCCTACGAGCAGTACTTC. It translates to CASSFRVSYEQYF. The chain links TRBV11-2 to TRBJ2-7; D ambiguous. The ends were cut back, 3 bases at V and 0 bases at J, with 6 bases in the middle. Germline lookup yields CDR1 SGHAT and CDR2 FQNNGV. The CDR3 is made up of 13 amino acids.

The chain carries TRBV18 and TRBJ2-5, with a possible D match to TRBD2 (5 bases). V was shortened by 3 bases and J by 3 bases, with 17 bases between the two germline ends. CDR3 size: 16 residues. In germline, CDR1 is KGHSH, CDR2 LQKENI. The CDR3 region is CASSPLVSSPKETQYF. The CDR3 nucleotides are TGTGCCAGCTCACCGTTGGTGTCTAGCCCTAAAGAGACCCAGTACTTC.

J is TRBJ1-2 and V is TRBV15; 8 bases fit TRBD1. V shed 0 bases and J 2 bases; nucleotides not matched to a gene: 8. Germline lookup yields CDR1 LNHNV and CDR2 YYDKDF (reference sequence). The CDR3 spans 17 residues. CDR3 DNA: TGTGCCACCAGCAGAGATTTTTCAGGGGGCCTAAACTATGGCTACACCTTC. Amino acid sequence: CATSRDFSGGLNYGYTF.

This sequence joins TRBV19 and TRBJ2-6; no clear D gene. This CDR3 comprises 16 residues. The V and J ends lost 0 bases and 4 bases respectively, with 10 bases between them. Germline CDR1 and CDR2: LNHDA and SQIVND (reference sequence). The CDR3 is CASSIEPPWGANVLTF. The CDR3 DNA is TGTGCCAGTAGTATAGAGCCTCCCTGGGGGGCCAACGTCCTGACTTTC.

The genes are TRBV5-5 and TRBJ1-5; D ambiguous. Trimming took 5 bases from V and 6 from J, leaving 15 bases between them. The CDR3 is 14 residues long. CDR1 is SGHKS, CDR2 YYEKEE, per germline (reference sequence). CDR3 protein: CASSPLVKAQPQHF. The CDR3 coding sequence is TGTGCCAGCAGTCCACTCGTAAAGGCTCAGCCCCAGCATTTT.

V and J are TRBV27 and TRBJ1-2, with 7 bases matching TRBD1. The V gene end was trimmed by 0 bases and the J gene end by 5 bases; junction bases not matched to a gene: 15. This CDR3 spans 18 amino acids. From germline, CDR1 is MNHEY and CDR2 SMNVEV (reference sequence). For the CDR3, the DNA is TGTGCCAGCAGTTTATCGCTATTTCAGGGGGGCAACCCGTATGGCTACACCTTC. It encodes CASSLSLFQGGNPYGYTF.

The sample holds one count of this clone. The J gene is TRBJ2-1, the V gene TRBV7-6; 9 positions agree with TRBD1. V lost 5 bases and J lost 5; bases outside the gene matches: 4. Germline CDR1 reads SGHVS; CDR2 reads FNYEAQ. The CDR3 spans 14 residues. The DNA for the CDR3 is TGTGCCAGCAGCCGACAGGGGGGAAACAATGAGCAGTTCTTC. It specifies CASSRQGGNNEQFF. Variable domain in full (rest from reference TRBV7-6 and TRBJ2-1): GAGVSQSPRYKVTKRGQDVALRCDPISGHVSLYWYRQALGQGPEFLTYFNYEAQQDKSGLPNDRFSAERPEGSISTLTIQRTEQRDSAMYRCASSRQGGNNEQFFGPGTRLTVL.

By sample share, this clone is medium-sized. The J gene is TRBJ1-3, the V gene TRBV19; D not resolved. This CDR3 has 18 residues. Germline CDR1 reads LNHDA; CDR2 reads SQIVND (reference sequence). V gave up 1 base and J gave up 0 bases, with 16 bases separating them. The CDR3 DNA reads as TGTGCCAGTAGTATAGGAGTTCCCAGCAGCCCCTCTGGAAACACCATATATTTT. As protein: CASSIGVPSSPSGNTIYF. Full variable domain (outside the CDR3, taken from reference TRBV19 and TRBJ1-3): DGGITQSPKYLFRKEGQNVTLSCEQNLNHDAMYWYRQDPGQGLRLIYYSQIVNDFQKGDIAEGYSVSREKKESFPLTVTSAQKNPTAFYLCASSIGVPSSPSGNTIYFGEGSWLTVV.

The chain links TRBV6-6 to TRBJ2-2, with D tentatively TRBD2 (5 bases). V lost 2 bases and J lost 5, with 9 bases in between. The CDR3 has 14 residues. Germline CDR1 MNHNY, CDR2 SVGAGI (reference sequence). The CDR3, as DNA: TGTGCCAGCAGTTACGGAGCGGCTACCGGGGAGCTGTTTTTT. This encodes CASSYGAATGELFF.

This clone is medium-sized within its sample. V usage is TRBV13 and J usage is TRBJ2-7, with 9 nucleotides matching TRBD1. This CDR3 region has 15 residues. The V segment lost 5 bases and the J segment 1 base; nucleotides outside the gene matches: 6. Germline V CDR1 and CDR2: PRHDT, FYEKMQ (reference sequence). The CDR3 region is CASSLQGQGSYEQYF. As DNA, the CDR3 is TGTGCCAGCAGCCTACAGGGACAGGGTTCCTACGAGCAGTACTTC. Full variable domain (rest looked up from reference TRBV13 and TRBJ2-7): AAGVIQSPRHLIKEKRETATLKCYPIPRHDTVYWYQQGPGQDPQFLISFYEKMQSDKGSIPDRFSAQQFSDYHSELNMSSLELGDSALYFCASSLQGQGSYEQYFGPGTRLTVT.

This clone is medium-sized (0.01 to 0.1%) by share. The V gene is TRBV12-2, the J gene TRBJ2-7; TRBD2 was called by the table and not checked on the DNA. TRBV12-2 is tagged as a pseudogene. The CDR3 is 18 residues long. CDR3 in DNA: TGTGCAAGTCGCTTAGAGGGGACTAGCGGGAGTTTCTCCTACGAGCAGTACTTC. Its translation is CASRLEGTSGSFSYEQYF.

This chain connects TRBV11-2 to TRBJ2-3; TRBD2 matches at 11 bases. The junction had 4 bases not matched to a gene; V was cut back by 5 bases and J by 0 bases. This CDR3 has 16 amino acids. Germline values: CDR1 SGHAT, CDR2 FQNNGV. Here the CDR3 DNA reads TGTGCCAGCAGCCTAGCGGGAGGAGGTAGCACAGATACGCAGTATTTT. Translated: CASSLAGGGSTDTQYF.

The J gene is TRBJ2-5, the V gene TRBV28; 8 bases line up with TRBD1. Germline CDR1 is MDHEN and CDR2 is SYDVKM. The CDR3 runs to 14 residues. Losses at the gene ends were 6 bases for V and 3 bases for J; bases not matched to a gene: 6. The CDR3 protein is CASRRPTGEETQYF. The CDR3 DNA reads as TGTGCCAGCAGACGCCCGACAGGGGAAGAGACCCAGTACTTC.

The chain has TRBV7-8 and TRBJ2-3, with 8 bases aligning to TRBD1. V was pared by 5 bases and J by 4 bases, with 5 bases of the junction left unmatched. The length of the CDR3 is 14 residues. Germline CDR1 is SGHVS and CDR2 is FQNEAQ. The CDR3 loop reads CASSQQGGADTQYF. CDR3 in DNA: TGTGCCAGCAGCCAACAGGGGGGCGCAGATACGCAGTATTTT.

The chain links TRBV28 to TRBJ2-1, with D perhaps matching TRBD1 (5 bases). Germline V gene lookup returns CDR1 MDHEN and CDR2 SYDVKM. The CDR3 sequence is 15 residues long. V dropped 5 bases and J dropped 8 bases, with 19 bases sitting between them. The CDR3 spells CASSAGTGRRDEQFF. CDR3 DNA sequence: TGTGCCAGCAGTGCCGGAACAGGACGTAGGGATGAGCAGTTCTTC.

This rearrangement joins TRBV11-3 to TRBJ2-4, with 8 bases aligning to TRBD1. J lost 15 bases, V lost 4 bases, and 11 bases had no gene match. The CDR3 runs to 13 residues. Germline V lookup: CDR1 SGHNT, CDR2 YENEEA. The CDR3 loop is CASSYRTGLIRYF. In DNA form, the CDR3 reads TGTGCCAGCAGCTACCGGACAGGGCTAATACGGTACTTC.

The table lists this clone with a count of one. The gene calls are TRBV18 and TRBJ2-7; the D is unclear. The CDR3 contains 16 residues. Germline V lookup: CDR1 KGHSH, CDR2 LQKENI. The V gene lost 2 bases and the J gene lost 0 bases, with 14 bases spanning the gap. The CDR3 DNA reads as TGTGCCAGCTCACCAACGGGCTATTCAAGCTCCTACGAGCAGTACTTC. The encoded protein is CASSPTGYSSSYEQYF. Together with reference TRBV18 and TRBJ2-7, the CDR3 gives the full variable domain: NAGVMQNPRHLVRRRGQEARLRCSPMKGHSHVYWYRQLPEEGLKFMVYLQKENIIDESGMPKERFSAEFPKEGPSILRIQQVVRGDSAAYFCASSPTGYSSSYEQYFGPGTRLTVT.

The rearrangement joins TRBV18 to TRBJ2-1; possibly TRBD2 for D (5 bases). V lost 5 bases to trimming and J lost 7 bases, with 9 bases between them. The CDR3 has 12 residues. Germline values: CDR1 KGHSH, CDR2 LQKENI. The CDR3 loop is CASSASGNEQFF. Written as DNA, the CDR3 is TGTGCCAGCTCAGCCTCGGGGAATGAGCAGTTCTTC.

The table lists this clone with a few counts. This sequence joins TRBV4-1 and TRBJ1-2; D is ambiguous. Trimming cost V 4 bases and J 2 bases, with 17 bases left between them. Germline lookup yields CDR1 MGHRA and CDR2 YSYEKL. The CDR3 consists of 16 residues. This CDR3 is CASSPRLATRNYGYTF. As DNA, the CDR3 is TGCGCCAGCAGCCCGAGACTCGCCACAAGAAACTATGGCTACACCTTC.

V usage is TRBV2 and J usage is TRBJ1-1; 7 nucleotides line up with TRBD1. V lost 6 bases to trimming and J lost 8 bases; unmatched junction nucleotides: 9. This CDR3 is built from 13 residues. Germline loops: CDR1 SNHLY, CDR2 FYNNEI. DNA of the CDR3: TGTGCCAGCAGAGCGACAGGGAATAGCGAAGCTTTCTTT. It translates to CASRATGNSEAFF.

The rearrangement uses TRBV18 and TRBJ1-1, with D possibly being TRBD1 (5 bases). This CDR3 is 13 amino acids long. From germline, CDR1 is KGHSH and CDR2 LQKENI. V was trimmed by 8 bases and J by 0 bases, leaving 10 bases between them. CDR3 nucleotide sequence: TGTGCCAGCCGACAGTCAATGAACACTGAAGCTTTCTTT. Amino acids: CASRQSMNTEAFF.

Note on this clone: Mismatch with germline at one junction end may stem from a read error. Additional DNA sequences in this sample encode the identical CDR3. V gene TRBV10-1 combines with J gene TRBJ2-7; D might be TRBD2 (5 bases). Germline V CDR1 and CDR2: WNHNN, SYGVQD (reference sequence). This CDR3 is built from 11 residues. As DNA, the CDR3 is TGCGCCAGCAGTGAGTCCGGGGAGCAATACTTC. This encodes CASSESGEQYF.

The chain recombines TRBV6-1 with TRBJ1-2; D is undetermined. This CDR3 region has 14 residues. CDR1 and CDR2 from the germline V gene are MNHNS and SASEGT. The V end was cut by 6 bases, the J end by 2 bases, with 13 bases between. The CDR3 nucleotides read TGTGCCAGCAGGCCCCTCTCTCCAAACTATGGCTACACCTTC. Translated: CASRPLSPNYGYTF.

CDR3: CASSQGLGRVGEQYF. CDR3 nucleotide sequence: TGTGCCAGCAGTCAAGGTCTAGGCAGGGTGGGAGAGCAGTACTTC. The gene calls are TRBV27 and TRBJ2-5; D may match TRBD1 or TRBD2 (5 bases each). V lost 5 bases and J 11 bases, leaving 24 bases between the germline ends. This CDR3 spans 15 amino acids. Germline loops: CDR1 MNHEY, CDR2 SMNVEV (reference sequence).

The chain uses TRBV4-3 and TRBJ2-7, with TRBD1 as a possible D gene (6 bases). Germline V gene lookup returns CDR1 LGHNA and CDR2 YSLEER. The ends were cut back, 0 bases at V and 5 bases at J, with 11 bases in the middle. This CDR3 has 14 residues. The CDR3 coding sequence is TGCGCCAGCAGCCAAGATTACAGGGTCCACGAGCAGTACTTC. It codes for CASSQDYRVHEQYF.

This clone turned up a few times. V is TRBV7-2 and J is TRBJ2-3; D not resolved. V lost 4 bases to trimming and J lost 4 bases, with 12 bases between them. This CDR3 has 14 residues. In germline, CDR1 is SGHTA, CDR2 FQGNSA. The CDR3 loop reads CASSSSRFSDTQYF. CDR3 sequence (DNA): TGTGCCAGCAGCTCCAGCAGGTTCTCAGATACGCAGTATTTT.